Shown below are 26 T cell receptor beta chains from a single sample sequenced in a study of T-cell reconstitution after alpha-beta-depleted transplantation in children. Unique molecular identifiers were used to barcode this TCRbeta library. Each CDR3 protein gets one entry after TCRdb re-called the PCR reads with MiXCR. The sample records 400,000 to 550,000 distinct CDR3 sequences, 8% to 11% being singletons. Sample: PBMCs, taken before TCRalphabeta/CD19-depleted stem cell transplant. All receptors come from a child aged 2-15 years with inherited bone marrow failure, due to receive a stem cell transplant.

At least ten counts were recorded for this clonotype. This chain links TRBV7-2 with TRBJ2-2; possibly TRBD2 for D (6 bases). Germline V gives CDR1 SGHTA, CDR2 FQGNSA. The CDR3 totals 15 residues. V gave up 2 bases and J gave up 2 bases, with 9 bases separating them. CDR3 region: CASSLPGLNTGELFF. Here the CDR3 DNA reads TGTGCCAGCAGCTTACCGGGACTCAACACCGGGGAGCTGTTTTTT.

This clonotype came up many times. The CDR3 loop is CATSREASTDTQYF. The CDR3 nucleotides read TGTGCCACCAGCAGAGAGGCTAGCACAGATACGCAGTATTTT. V usage is TRBV15 and J usage is TRBJ2-3; D unclear. The CDR3 consists of 14 residues. Trimming removed 0 bases at V and 0 bases at J, with 4 bases between. CDR1 and CDR2 from the germline V gene are LNHNV and YYDKDF (reference sequence).

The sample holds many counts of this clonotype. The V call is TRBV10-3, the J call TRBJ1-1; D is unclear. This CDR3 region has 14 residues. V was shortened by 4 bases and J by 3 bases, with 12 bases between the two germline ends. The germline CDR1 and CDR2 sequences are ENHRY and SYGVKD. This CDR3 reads CAISGHDSDTEAFF. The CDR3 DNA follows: TGTGCCATCAGTGGGCACGATTCGGACACTGAAGCTTTCTTT.

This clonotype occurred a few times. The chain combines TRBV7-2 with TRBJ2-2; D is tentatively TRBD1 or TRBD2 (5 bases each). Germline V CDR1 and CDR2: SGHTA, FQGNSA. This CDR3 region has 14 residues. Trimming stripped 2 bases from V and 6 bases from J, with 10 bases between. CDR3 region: CASSLLGVAGELFF. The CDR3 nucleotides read TGTGCCAGCAGCTTATTGGGGGTGGCCGGGGAGCTGTTTTTT.

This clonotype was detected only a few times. The CDR3 loop reads CASSLYRGMAIYEQYF. Here the CDR3 DNA reads TGTGCCAGCAGTTTATACAGGGGGATGGCGATCTACGAGCAGTACTTC. This sequence joins TRBV28 and TRBJ2-7, with 8 bases that match TRBD1. Germline CDR1 MDHEN, CDR2 SYDVKM. V lost 1 base, J lost 3 bases, and 8 bases stayed unmatched. This CDR3 has 16 residues.

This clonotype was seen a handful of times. In DNA, the CDR3 is TGTGCCAGCAGATTGACAGGGGGGAGCGGGGAGCTGTTTTTT. This sequence encodes CASRLTGGSGELFF. The rearrangement uses TRBV12-3 or TRBV12-4 and TRBJ2-2, with 9 bases aligning to TRBD1. With V trimmed by 6 bases and J by 7 bases, 6 bases remained unmatched. This CDR3 region has 14 residues.

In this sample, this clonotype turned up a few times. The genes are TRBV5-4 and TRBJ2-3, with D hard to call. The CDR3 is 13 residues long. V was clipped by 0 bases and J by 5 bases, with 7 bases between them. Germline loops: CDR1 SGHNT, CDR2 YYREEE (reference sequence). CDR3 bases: TGTGCCAGCAGCTTGGAAAGGGAAGATACGCAGTATTTT. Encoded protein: CASSLEREDTQYF.

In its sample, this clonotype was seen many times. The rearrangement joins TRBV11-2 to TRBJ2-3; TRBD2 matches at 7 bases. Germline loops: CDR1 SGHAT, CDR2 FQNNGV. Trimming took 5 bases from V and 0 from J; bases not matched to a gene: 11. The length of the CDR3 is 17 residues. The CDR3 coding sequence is TGTGCCAGCAGCCGCCTGACAGCGGGAAGAAGCACAGATACGCAGTATTTT. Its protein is CASSRLTAGRSTDTQYF.

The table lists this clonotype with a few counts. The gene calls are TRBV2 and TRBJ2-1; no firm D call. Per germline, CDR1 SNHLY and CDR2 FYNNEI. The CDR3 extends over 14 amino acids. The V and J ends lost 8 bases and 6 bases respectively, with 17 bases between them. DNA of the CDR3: TGTGCCAGCTGGGCTCCCGACCCCCCCAATGAGCAGTTCTTC. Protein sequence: CASWAPDPPNEQFF.

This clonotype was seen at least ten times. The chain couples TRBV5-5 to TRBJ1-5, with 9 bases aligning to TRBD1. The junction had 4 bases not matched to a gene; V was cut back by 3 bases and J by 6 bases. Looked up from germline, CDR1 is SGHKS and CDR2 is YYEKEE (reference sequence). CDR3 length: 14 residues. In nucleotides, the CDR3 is TGTGCCAGCAGCTCGGGACAGGGAAGTCAGCCCCAGCATTTT. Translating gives CASSSGQGSQPQHF.

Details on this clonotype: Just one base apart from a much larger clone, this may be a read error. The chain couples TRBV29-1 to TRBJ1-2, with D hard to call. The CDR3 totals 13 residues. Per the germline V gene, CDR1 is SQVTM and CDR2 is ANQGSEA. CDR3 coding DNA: TGCAGCGTTGAGGCGGCCTGGGAGGATGGCTACAACTTC. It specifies CSVEAAWEDGYNF. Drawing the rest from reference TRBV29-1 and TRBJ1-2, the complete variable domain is SAVISQKPSRDICQRGTSLTIQCQVDSQVTMMFWYRQQPGQSLTLIATANQGSEATYESGFVIDKFPISRPNLTFSTLTVSNMSPEDSSIYLCSVEAAWEDGYNFGSGTRLTVV.

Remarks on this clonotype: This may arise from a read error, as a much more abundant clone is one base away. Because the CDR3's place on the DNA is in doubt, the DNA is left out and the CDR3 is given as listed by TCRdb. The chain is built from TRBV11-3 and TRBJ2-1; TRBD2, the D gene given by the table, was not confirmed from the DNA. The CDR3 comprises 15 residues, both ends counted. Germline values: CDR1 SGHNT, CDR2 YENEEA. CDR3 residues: CASSLWVAGGNEQLF.

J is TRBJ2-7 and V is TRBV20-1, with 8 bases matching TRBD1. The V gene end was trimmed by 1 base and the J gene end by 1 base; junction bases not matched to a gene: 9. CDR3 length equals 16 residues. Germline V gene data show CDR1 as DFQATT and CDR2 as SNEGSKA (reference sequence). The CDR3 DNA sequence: TGCAGTGCTAGAGTTCCTTTGGGACAGGTTTCCTACGAGCAGTACTTC. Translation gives CSARVPLGQVSYEQYF.

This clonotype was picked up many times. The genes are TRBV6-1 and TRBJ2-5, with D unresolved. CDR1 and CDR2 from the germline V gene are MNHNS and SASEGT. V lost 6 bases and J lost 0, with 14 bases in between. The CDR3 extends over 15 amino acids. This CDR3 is CASSNRPPYQETQYF. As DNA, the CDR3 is TGTGCCAGCAGCAATCGGCCTCCGTACCAAGAGACCCAGTACTTC.

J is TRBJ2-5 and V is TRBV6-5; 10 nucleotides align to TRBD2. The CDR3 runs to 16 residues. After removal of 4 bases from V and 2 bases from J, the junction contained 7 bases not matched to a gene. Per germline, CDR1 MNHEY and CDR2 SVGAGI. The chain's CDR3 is CASSWSGRDPQETQYF. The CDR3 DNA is TGTGCCAGCAGTTGGAGCGGGAGGGATCCACAAGAGACCCAGTACTTC.

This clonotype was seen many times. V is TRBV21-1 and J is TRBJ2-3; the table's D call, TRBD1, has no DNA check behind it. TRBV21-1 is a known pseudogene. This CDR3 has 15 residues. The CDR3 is CASSRQGDITDTQYF. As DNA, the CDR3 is TGTGCCAGCAGCCGCCAGGGGGATATCACAGATACGCAGTATTTT.

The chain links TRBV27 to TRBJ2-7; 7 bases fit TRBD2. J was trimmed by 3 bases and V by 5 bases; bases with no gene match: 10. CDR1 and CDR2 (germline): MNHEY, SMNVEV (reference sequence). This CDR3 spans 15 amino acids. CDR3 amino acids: CASSPSPQRDYEQYF. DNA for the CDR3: TGTGCCAGCAGTCCGTCCCCCCAGCGGGACTACGAGCAGTACTTC.

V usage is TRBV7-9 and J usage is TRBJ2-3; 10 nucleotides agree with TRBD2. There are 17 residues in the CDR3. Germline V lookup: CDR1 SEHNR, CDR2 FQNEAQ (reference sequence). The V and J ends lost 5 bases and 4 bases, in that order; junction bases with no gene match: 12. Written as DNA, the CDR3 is TGTGCCAGCAGCCCTTCCTCTAGCGGGAGCATCGCAGATACGCAGTATTTT. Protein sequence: CASSPSSSGSIADTQYF.

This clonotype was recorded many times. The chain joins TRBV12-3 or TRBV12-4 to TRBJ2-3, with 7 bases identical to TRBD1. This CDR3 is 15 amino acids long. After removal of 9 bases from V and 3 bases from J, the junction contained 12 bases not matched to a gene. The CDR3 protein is CASSTWGRGTDTQYF. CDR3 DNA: TGTGCCAGTTCCACCTGGGGCAGGGGGACAGATACGCAGTATTTT.

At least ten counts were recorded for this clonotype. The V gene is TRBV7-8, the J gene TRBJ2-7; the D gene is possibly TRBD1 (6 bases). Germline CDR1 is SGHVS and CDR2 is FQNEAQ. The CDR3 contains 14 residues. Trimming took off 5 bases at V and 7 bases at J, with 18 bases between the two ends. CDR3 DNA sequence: TGTGCCAGCAGCCAGGACAGCCCTTTGCTTGAGCAGTACTTC. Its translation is CASSQDSPLLEQYF.

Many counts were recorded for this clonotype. For the CDR3, the DNA is TGTGCCTGGAGTGTACGTCGGACAGGGCTTCATGGTACGCAGTATTTT. Translating gives CAWSVRRTGLHGTQYF. The J gene is TRBJ2-3, the V gene TRBV30; 8 positions agree with TRBD1. CDR3 size: 16 residues. Looked up from germline, CDR1 is GTSNPN and CDR2 is SVGIG (reference sequence). After removal of 0 bases from V and 8 bases from J, the junction contained 13 bases not matched to a gene.

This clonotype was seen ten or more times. The CDR3 nucleotides read TGCAGTGCTAGTGTTGGCGGGAAAGAGACCCAGTACTTC. Protein: CSASVGGKETQYF. The chain links TRBV20-1 to TRBJ2-5; D perhaps matches TRBD2 (6 bases). The V and J ends lost 3 bases and 3 bases respectively, with 11 bases between them. This CDR3 is 13 amino acids long. Germline values: CDR1 DFQATT, CDR2 SNEGSKA (reference sequence).

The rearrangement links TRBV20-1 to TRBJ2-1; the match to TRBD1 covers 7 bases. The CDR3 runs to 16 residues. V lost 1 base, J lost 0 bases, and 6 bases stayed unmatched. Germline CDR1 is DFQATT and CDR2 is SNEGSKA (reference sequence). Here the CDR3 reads CSARVYEGASYNEQFF. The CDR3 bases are TGCAGTGCTAGAGTCTATGAGGGGGCCTCCTACAATGAGCAGTTCTTC.

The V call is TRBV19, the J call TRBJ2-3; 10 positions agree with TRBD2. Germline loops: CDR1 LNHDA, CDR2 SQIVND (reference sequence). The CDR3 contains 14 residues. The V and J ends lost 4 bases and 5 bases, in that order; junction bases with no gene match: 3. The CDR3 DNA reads TGTGCCAGTAGTACGGCTAGCGGGAGAGATACGCAGTATTTT. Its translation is CASSTASGRDTQYF.

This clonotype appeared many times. In nucleotides, the CDR3 is TGTGCCAGCAGTTCCCCACGACTAGCGGGAGAGACAGATACGCAGTATTTT. This sequence encodes CASSSPRLAGETDTQYF. The J gene is TRBJ2-3, the V gene TRBV6-5; TRBD2 agrees at 12 bases. The germline V gene encodes CDR1 MNHEY and CDR2 SVGAGI. The CDR3 has 17 residues. The junction had 8 bases not matched to a gene; V was cut back by 4 bases and J by 3 bases.

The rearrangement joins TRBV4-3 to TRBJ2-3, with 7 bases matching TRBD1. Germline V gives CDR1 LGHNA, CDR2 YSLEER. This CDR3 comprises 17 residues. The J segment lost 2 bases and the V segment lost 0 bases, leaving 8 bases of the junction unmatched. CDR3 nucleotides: TGCGCCAGCAGCCAAGAATGGCCGGGACAGAACACAGATACGCAGTATTTT. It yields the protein CASSQEWPGQNTDTQYF.